Listed below are T cell receptor beta chains from one sample, sequenced in a study of Graves' ophthalmopathy and Graves' hyperthyroidism. TCRdb fed the multiplex PCR reads into MiXCR, producing one record per CDR3 protein. The sample includes over 150,000 distinct CDR3 sequences, less than 45% of them seen just once. The specimen was peripheral blood. Receptor source: a woman aged 40 to 50 with Graves' ophthalmopathy. CDR3s include the opening cysteine and the closing phenylalanine or tryptophan. The order of the fields is D gene, V gene, J gene, clone size, CDR3 protein, CDR3 DNA. The D gene is left open where the match is weak. A row's size may be missing; if present it is once, few, many or a size class.

d_gene: NA
v_gene: TRBV18
j_gene: TRBJ2-7
abundance: NA
CDR3aa: CASSPLGAGPYEQYF
CDR3nt: TGTGCCAGCTCACCATTGGGAGCGGGTCCCTACGAGCAGTACTTC

d_gene: TRBD1
v_gene: TRBV28
j_gene: TRBJ2-7
abundance: few
CDR3aa: CATITGASYEQYF
CDR3nt: TGTGCCACCATCACAGGGGCGTCCTACGAGCAGTACTTC

d_gene: TRBD1
v_gene: TRBV28
j_gene: TRBJ2-7
abundance: NA
CDR3aa: CASSPSGTGGYEQYF
CDR3nt: TGTGCCAGCAGTCCCTCCGGGACAGGGGGGTACGAGCAGTACTTC

d_gene: NA
v_gene: TRBV11-1
j_gene: TRBJ2-7
abundance: many
CDR3aa: CASSPKLQNYEQYF
CDR3nt: TGTGCCAGCAGCCCGAAACTACAAAACTACGAGCAGTACTTC

d_gene: NA
v_gene: TRBV12-3/TRBV12-4
j_gene: TRBJ2-7
abundance: NA
CDR3aa: CASSFWPFYEQYF
CDR3nt: TGTGCCAGCAGTTTTTGGCCCTTCTACGAGCAGTACTTC

d_gene: NA
v_gene: TRBV18
j_gene: TRBJ2-5
abundance: few
CDR3aa: CASSIRQEETQYF
CDR3nt: TGTGCCAGCTCTATCAGACAAGAAGAGACCCAGTACTTC

d_gene: NA
v_gene: TRBV6-5
j_gene: TRBJ1-1
abundance: few
CDR3aa: CASSYSVVVLGTEAFF
CDR3nt: TGTGCCAGCAGTTACTCGGTCGTAGTTCTGGGCACTGAAGCTTTCTTT

d_gene: NA
v_gene: TRBV13
j_gene: TRBJ2-7
abundance: many
CDR3aa: CASSSRDLNYEQYF
CDR3nt: TGTGCCAGCAGCTCCCGGGACTTAAACTACGAGCAGTACTTC

d_gene: NA
v_gene: TRBV28
j_gene: TRBJ2-4
abundance: many
CDR3aa: CASSLQQTNIQYF
CDR3nt: TGTGCCAGCAGTTTGCAACAGACAAACATTCAGTACTTC

d_gene: TRBD1
v_gene: TRBV12-3/TRBV12-4
j_gene: TRBJ2-2
abundance: NA
CDR3aa: CASSLGGGPLSGELFF
CDR3nt: TGTGCCAGCAGTTTAGGAGGGGGCCCACTATCCGGGGAGCTGTTTTTT

d_gene: NA
v_gene: TRBV28
j_gene: TRBJ2-5
abundance: NA
CDR3aa: CASGSGDQETQYF
CDR3nt: TGTGCCAGCGGTTCTGGGGACCAAGAGACCCAGTACTTC

d_gene: NA
v_gene: TRBV28
j_gene: TRBJ2-7
abundance: many
CDR3aa: CASSLALDSSYEQYF
CDR3nt: TGTGCCAGCAGCTTAGCCCTGGACAGTTCCTACGAGCAGTACTTC

d_gene: TRBD1
v_gene: TRBV11-1
j_gene: TRBJ1-1
abundance: NA
CDR3aa: CASSVDRDDTEAFF
CDR3nt: TGTGCCAGCAGCGTCGACAGGGATGACACTGAAGCTTTCTTT

d_gene: NA
v_gene: TRBV12-3/TRBV12-4
j_gene: TRBJ2-5
abundance: many
CDR3aa: CASSLNTGSTGTQYF
CDR3nt: TGTGCCAGCAGTCTAAATACCGGGAGTACTGGGACCCAGTACTTC

d_gene: NA
v_gene: TRBV28
j_gene: TRBJ1-6
abundance: NA
CDR3aa: CASSTQLWGGSSPLHF
CDR3nt: TGTGCCAGCAGTACACAACTCTGGGGCGGCAGTTCACCCCTCCACTTT

d_gene: NA
v_gene: TRBV12-3/TRBV12-4
j_gene: TRBJ2-5
abundance: many
CDR3aa: CASSFAGAQETQYF
CDR3nt: TGTGCCAGCAGTTTCGCGGGGGCCCAAGAGACCCAGTACTTC

d_gene: NA
v_gene: TRBV12-3/TRBV12-4
j_gene: TRBJ1-1
abundance: few
CDR3aa: CASRRTGTEAFF
CDR3nt: TGTGCCAGCAGGCGGACGGGCACTGAAGCTTTCTTT

d_gene: TRBD2
v_gene: TRBV12-3/TRBV12-4
j_gene: TRBJ2-5
abundance: NA
CDR3aa: CASSIRLAGGETQYF
CDR3nt: TGTGCCAGCAGTATCCGACTAGCGGGAGGGGAGACCCAGTACTTC

d_gene: NA
v_gene: TRBV20-1
j_gene: TRBJ1-1
abundance: many
CDR3aa: CSASLEREAFF
CDR3nt: TGCAGTGCTAGCTTGGAGAGGGAAGCTTTCTTT

d_gene: NA
v_gene: TRBV28
j_gene: TRBJ2-3
abundance: many
CDR3aa: CASTPLTGLTPSTDTQYF
CDR3nt: TGTGCCAGCACCCCCTTGACAGGCTTAACTCCCAGCACAGATACGCAGTATTTT

d_gene: NA
v_gene: TRBV5-1
j_gene: TRBJ1-1
abundance: many
CDR3aa: CASSLRSGGSEAFF
CDR3nt: TGCGCCAGCAGCTTAAGGTCGGGTGGGTCTGAAGCTTTCTTT

d_gene: NA
v_gene: TRBV9
j_gene: TRBJ1-1
abundance: many
CDR3aa: CASSVAGVNTEAFF
CDR3nt: TGTGCCAGCAGCGTAGCGGGAGTGAACACTGAAGCTTTCTTT

d_gene: NA
v_gene: TRBV28
j_gene: TRBJ2-7
abundance: NA
CDR3aa: CASQSNNLSEQYF
CDR3nt: TGTGCCAGCCAATCGAACAATTTGAGCGAGCAGTACTTC

d_gene: TRBD1
v_gene: TRBV12-5
j_gene: TRBJ2-7
abundance: NA
CDR3aa: CASGLAPGQGSEQYF
CDR3nt: TGTGCTAGTGGTTTGGCTCCGGGACAGGGGAGCGAGCAGTACTTC

d_gene: NA
v_gene: TRBV28
j_gene: TRBJ2-5
abundance: NA
CDR3aa: CASSLPGSGETQYF
CDR3nt: TGTGCCAGCAGTTTACCCGGGTCGGGGGAGACCCAGTACTTC

d_gene: TRBD2
v_gene: TRBV4-3
j_gene: TRBJ2-7
abundance: many
CDR3aa: CASSQAASGSYEQYF
CDR3nt: TGCGCCAGCAGCCAAGCGGCTAGCGGATCCTACGAGCAGTACTTC

d_gene: NA
v_gene: TRBV6-1
j_gene: TRBJ1-1
abundance: once
CDR3aa: CASSEFSMNTEAFF
CDR3nt: TGTGCCAGCAGTGAATTTAGCATGAACACTGAAGCTTTCTTT

d_gene: TRBD2
v_gene: TRBV20-1
j_gene: TRBJ2-5
abundance: NA
CDR3aa: CSASRGGVQETQYF
CDR3nt: TGCAGTGCTAGCCGGGGGGGGGTCCAAGAGACCCAGTACTTC

d_gene: NA
v_gene: TRBV7-2
j_gene: TRBJ2-2
abundance: once
CDR3aa: CASSPKGELFF
CDR3nt: TGTGCCAGCAGCCCCAAGGGGGAGCTGTTTTTT

d_gene: NA
v_gene: TRBV6-1
j_gene: TRBJ1-1
abundance: many
CDR3aa: CSSSEDSWAEAFF
CDR3nt: TGTTCCAGCAGTGAAGACTCGTGGGCTGAAGCTTTCTTT

d_gene: NA
v_gene: TRBV6-1
j_gene: TRBJ1-6
abundance: NA
CDR3aa: CASSEAGHNSPLHF
CDR3nt: TGTGCCAGCAGTGAAGCAGGGCATAATTCACCCCTCCACTTT